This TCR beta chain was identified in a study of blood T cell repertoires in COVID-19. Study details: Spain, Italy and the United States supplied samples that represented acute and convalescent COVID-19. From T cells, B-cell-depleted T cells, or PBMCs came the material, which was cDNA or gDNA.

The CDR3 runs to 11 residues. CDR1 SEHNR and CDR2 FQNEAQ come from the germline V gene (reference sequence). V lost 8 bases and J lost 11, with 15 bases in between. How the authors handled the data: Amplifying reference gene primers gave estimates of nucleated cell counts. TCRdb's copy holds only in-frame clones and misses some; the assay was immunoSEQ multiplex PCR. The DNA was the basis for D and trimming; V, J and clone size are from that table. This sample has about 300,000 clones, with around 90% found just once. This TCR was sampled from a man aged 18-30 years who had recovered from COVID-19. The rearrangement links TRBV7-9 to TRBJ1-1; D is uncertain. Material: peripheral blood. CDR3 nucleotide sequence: TGTGCCAGCGGCGGGGAGGCCCACGCTTTCTTT. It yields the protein CASGGEAHAFF. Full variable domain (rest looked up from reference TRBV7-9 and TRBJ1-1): DTGVSQNPRHKITKRGQNVTFRCDPISEHNRLYWYRQTLGQGPEFLTYFQNEAQLEKSRLLSDRFSAERPKGSFSTLEIQRTEQGDSAMYLCASGGEAHAFFGQGTRLTVV.